This T cell receptor (beta chain) was documented in a study of blood T cell repertoires in COVID-19. About the research overall: Samples of COVID-19 (acute and convalescent) were obtained from the United States, Italy and Spain. Sample material is recorded as cDNA or gDNA derived from T cells, B-cell-depleted T cells, or PBMCs.

This CDR3 comprises 13 residues. The germline V gene has CDR1 SQVTM and CDR2 ANQGSEA. Source study methods: Estimated nucleated cell counts came from reference gene primer amplification. This table comes from immunoSEQ multiplex PCR, and its TCRdb copy is limited to in-frame clones, with some not included. That table is the source of V, J and clone size, and D and trimming were worked out from the DNA. The sample records around 80,000 clones, around nine tenths being singletons. The sequence came from a man at least 80 years old with active or convalescent COVID-19. V is TRBV29-1 and J is TRBJ1-1; 8 bases map to TRBD1. The sample was peripheral blood. CDR3 region: CGGQGTVVTEAFF. CDR3 DNA sequence: TGCGGCGGACAGGGTACGGTAGTCACTGAAGCTTTCTTT.